The rows below give T cell receptor beta chains drawn from one sample of a study of identical twins. One entry per CDR3 protein, called by TCRdb with MiXCR from the 5' RACE reads. The sample has 1.5 million to 2 million distinct CDR3 sequences; about 30% are singletons. Material: cord blood. The receptors stem from a newborn girl in good health. The CDR3 runs from the conserved cysteine through the conserved F or W. A D gene is named only where the DNA matches it firmly. Clone size is stated in some rows and not others, as once, few, many or a class when expanded.

J gene: TRBJ2-7; V gene: TRBV20-1; D gene: .; clone size: .; CDR3 DNA: TGCAGTGCCACAGGGAGGTTAGGTACCTACGAGCAGTACTTC; CDR3 protein: CSATGRLGTYEQYF
J gene: TRBJ2-7; V gene: TRBV3-1; D gene: TRBD2; clone size: .; CDR3 DNA: TGTGCCAGCAGCGTAGGGGTAGCGGGAGCCGAGCAGTACTTC; CDR3 protein: CASSVGVAGAEQYF
J gene: TRBJ2-7; V gene: TRBV24-1; D gene: TRBD2; clone size: few; CDR3 DNA: TGTGCCACCAGTGATTCCAGCGGGAGCTCCTACGAGCAGTACTTC; CDR3 protein: CATSDSSGSSYEQYF
J gene: TRBJ2-1; V gene: TRBV10-3; D gene: TRBD2; clone size: .; CDR3 DNA: TGTGCCATCAGTGCCGCTAGCGGGGACCACAATGAGCAGTTCTTC; CDR3 protein: CAISAASGDHNEQFF
J gene: TRBJ2-3; V gene: TRBV6-1; D gene: .; clone size: .; CDR3 DNA: TGTGCCAGCAAGGCGGTAACCAGCACAGATACGCAGTATTTT; CDR3 protein: CASKAVTSTDTQYF
J gene: TRBJ2-1; V gene: TRBV29-1; D gene: TRBD1; clone size: .; CDR3 DNA: TGCAGCGCCGGGACAGGGGACAATGAGCAGTTCTTC; CDR3 protein: CSAGTGDNEQFF
J gene: TRBJ2-3; V gene: TRBV4-1; D gene: TRBD1; clone size: few; CDR3 DNA: TGCGCCAGCAGTCGTGCCGGGACAGGGGGGCTCACAGATACGCAGTATTTT; CDR3 protein: CASSRAGTGGLTDTQYF
J gene: TRBJ2-3; V gene: TRBV29-1; D gene: TRBD2; clone size: few; CDR3 DNA: TGCAGCGTTGAAACTAGCGGGAGGGGAGGTACGCAGTATTTT; CDR3 protein: CSVETSGRGGTQYF
J gene: TRBJ2-3; V gene: TRBV21-1; D gene: .; clone size: .; CDR3 DNA: TGTGCCAGCAGCAAAGCTCCCTCGGCTAGCACAGATACGCAGTATTTT; CDR3 protein: CASSKAPSASTDTQYF
J gene: TRBJ2-7; V gene: TRBV14; D gene: .; clone size: .; CDR3 DNA: TGTGCCAGCAGCCAATTCCACGTTTGGACTCAAGCGCCGAGCTCCTACAATGAGCAGTACTTC; CDR3 protein: CASSQFHVWTQAPSSYNEQYF